The 20 T cell receptor beta chains below come from one sample, sequenced in a study of PD-L1 blockade in urothelial cancer. Data came from immunoSEQ multiplex PCR; TCRdb stores just in-frame clones and leaves some out. The data contain about 50,000 clones, about 82% of them singletons. Time point meaning: peripheral blood 6 weeks after treatment start. The material sequenced was PBMCs, taken around atezolizumab (anti-PD-L1) treatment. The receptors derive from a man between 65 and 85 years old with urothelial cancer.

The chain combines TRBV6-5 with TRBJ2-4, with 7 nucleotides matching TRBD1. The germline V gene has CDR1 MNHEY and CDR2 SVGAGI. The CDR3 runs to 13 residues. The ends lost 7 bases at V and 4 bases at J; junction bases unmatched: 4. CDR3 protein: CASTDRRKNIQYF. CDR3 sequence (DNA): TGTGCCAGCACGGACAGGAGGAAAAACATTCAGTACTTC.

J is TRBJ2-3 and V is TRBV2, with 7 bases lining up with TRBD2. Germline V gene sequence: CDR1 SNHLY, CDR2 FYNNEI. Trimming at V came to 1 base and at J to 6 bases, leaving 7 bases not matched to a gene. The CDR3 loop spans 15 amino acids. This CDR3 is CASSEDGRGGDTQYF. In DNA form, the CDR3 reads TGTGCCAGCAGTGAAGATGGGAGGGGTGGCGATACGCAGTATTTT.

The V call is TRBV2, the J call TRBJ2-5; 7 bases match TRBD2. Germline V lookup: CDR1 SNHLY, CDR2 FYNNEI. V shed 4 bases, J shed 2 bases, and the junction held 4 bases outside the gene matches. The CDR3 totals 14 residues. The CDR3 sequence is CASSGQGGQETQYF. The DNA for the CDR3 is TGTGCCAGCAGTGGTCAGGGAGGGCAAGAGACCCAGTACTTC.

This chain connects TRBV19 to TRBJ2-5, with no clear D. This CDR3 has 14 amino acids. Germline CDR1 LNHDA, CDR2 SQIVND (reference sequence). Between the trimmed V and J ends, which lost 7 bases and 5 bases, there was a span of 17 bases. CDR3 region: CASKEVVTHETQYF. CDR3 sequence (DNA): TGTGCCAGTAAAGAGGTGGTAACACACGAGACCCAGTACTTC.

The gene calls are TRBV19 and TRBJ2-2; 8 nucleotides align to TRBD2. The CDR3 extends over 15 amino acids. The V segment lost 5 bases and the J segment 7 bases; nucleotides outside the gene matches: 9. The germline V gene has CDR1 LNHDA and CDR2 SQIVND (reference sequence). In DNA form, the CDR3 reads TGTGCCAGTAGTTTTAGCGGGAAACGGATCGGGGAGCTGTTTTTT. Translating it yields CASSFSGKRIGELFF. Variable domain in full (rest from reference TRBV19 and TRBJ2-2): DGGITQSPKYLFRKEGQNVTLSCEQNLNHDAMYWYRQDPGQGLRLIYYSQIVNDFQKGDIAEGYSVSREKKESFPLTVTSAQKNPTAFYLCASSFSGKRIGELFFGEGSRLTVL.

This sequence joins TRBV7-2 and TRBJ1-5; 7 nucleotides line up with TRBD1. The CDR3 totals 15 residues. Looked up from germline, CDR1 is SGHTA and CDR2 is FQGNSA. The ends lost 1 base at V and 2 bases at J; junction bases unmatched: 2. The DNA for the CDR3 is TGTGCCAGCAGCTTAGGCAGGGGGGGCAATCAGCCCCAGCATTTT. Translation gives CASSLGRGGNQPQHF.

The J gene is TRBJ1-1, the V gene TRBV5-1; D is unresolved. The CDR3 contains 14 residues. CDR1 SGHRS and CDR2 YFSETQ come from the germline V gene. Between the trimmed V and J ends, which lost 1 base and 3 bases, there was a span of 10 bases. The CDR3 spells CASSLSRGYTEAFF. The CDR3 DNA follows: TGCGCCAGCAGCTTGTCTCGGGGATACACTGAAGCTTTCTTT. The full variable domain, with the rest looked up from reference TRBV5-1 and TRBJ1-1, is KAGVTQTPRYLIKTRGQQVTLSCSPISGHRSVSWYQQTPGQGLQFLFEYFSETQRNKGNFPGRFSGRQFSNSRSEMNVSTLELGDSALYLCASSLSRGYTEAFFGQGTRLTVV.

The V and J genes are TRBV5-1 and TRBJ2-7, with unresolved D. The germline gives CDR1 SGHRS, CDR2 YFSETQ. The CDR3 runs 16 residues. Deletions cut 1 base from V and 2 bases from J, with 16 bases between. CDR3 in amino acids: CASSLSPAETAYEQYF. In DNA form, the CDR3 reads TGCGCCAGCAGCTTGTCCCCGGCGGAGACGGCCTACGAGCAGTACTTC.

The V gene is TRBV7-8, the J gene TRBJ2-2; weak D call: TRBD1 (6 bases). V was clipped by 5 bases and J by 5 bases, with 15 bases between them. CDR1 is SGHVS, CDR2 FQNEAQ, per germline. The CDR3 contains 15 residues. The CDR3 reads CASSLLGGETGELFF. CDR3 in DNA: TGTGCCAGCAGCCTCCTAGGGGGTGAGACCGGGGAGCTGTTTTTT.

V is TRBV7-8 and J is TRBJ2-3; 8 bases are shared with TRBD2. After removal of 4 bases from V and 6 bases from J, the junction contained 6 bases not matched to a gene. Germline V gene lookup returns CDR1 SGHVS and CDR2 FQNEAQ. The CDR3 is 14 amino acids. CDR3 region: CASSWSGRSDTQYF. The CDR3 DNA is TGTGCCAGCAGCTGGAGCGGGAGATCCGATACGCAGTATTTT.

This clone was observed a handful of times. CDR3 coding DNA: TGTGCCAGCAGCCGGGAGGCTGGTGGCTACACCTTC. It translates to CASSREAGGYTF. This chain connects TRBV7-9 to TRBJ1-2; no clear D gene. CDR1 and CDR2 from the germline V gene are SEHNR and FQNEAQ (reference sequence). Trimming cost V 5 bases and J 7 bases, with 11 bases left between them. The length of the CDR3 is 12 residues.

This clone was picked up a small number of times. The chain carries TRBV10-3 and TRBJ1-1, with D unresolved. The CDR3 has 15 residues. Looked up from germline, CDR1 is ENHRY and CDR2 is SYGVKD. Between the trimmed V and J ends, which lost 10 bases and 1 base, there was a span of 19 bases. Here the CDR3 reads CATRRGGEENTEAFF. The CDR3 nucleotides are TGTGCCACCAGAAGAGGTGGGGAGGAGAACACTGAAGCTTTCTTT.

The rearrangement uses TRBV5-4 and TRBJ1-1; D gene uncertain. CDR1 SGHNT and CDR2 YYREEE come from the germline V gene (reference sequence). V was shortened by 2 bases and J by 0 bases, with 11 bases between the two germline ends. The CDR3 is 15 residues long. The CDR3 DNA reads TGTGCCAGCAGCTTCCCGGGAGAGATGAACACTGAAGCTTTCTTT. It translates to CASSFPGEMNTEAFF.

V usage is TRBV28 and J usage is TRBJ2-5; 7 bases are shared with TRBD1. The V and J ends lost 6 bases and 5 bases, in that order; junction bases with no gene match: 6. Germline CDR1 MDHEN, CDR2 SYDVKM. The length of the CDR3 is 13 residues. CDR3 in DNA: TGTGCCAGCAGAGACGACAGGGAGGAGACCCAGTACTTC. Encoded protein: CASRDDREETQYF. Based on the CDR3 plus reference TRBV28 and TRBJ2-5, the full variable domain is DVKVTQSSRYLVKRTGEKVFLECVQDMDHENMFWYRQDPGLGLRLIYFSYDVKMKEKGDIPEGYSVSREKKERFSLILESASTNQTSMYLCASRDDREETQYFGPGTRLLVL.

This chain connects TRBV7-9 to TRBJ2-7; 10 positions agree with TRBD2. The CDR3 is made up of 14 amino acids. V lost 4 bases to trimming and J lost 4 bases; unmatched junction nucleotides: 4. CDR1 is SEHNR, CDR2 FQNEAQ, per germline (reference sequence). CDR3 amino acids: CASSSPGLAYEQYF. CDR3 coding DNA: TGTGCCAGCAGCTCTCCGGGACTAGCGTACGAGCAGTACTTC.

The J gene is TRBJ2-4, the V gene TRBV11-2; TRBD1 aligns across 7 bases. CDR3 length: 15 amino acids. V gave up 5 bases and J gave up 4 bases; unmatched junction bases: 8. Germline loops: CDR1 SGHAT, CDR2 FQNNGV. CDR3 amino acids: CASSPLRGPKNIQYF. The CDR3 DNA reads TGTGCCAGCAGCCCCCTTAGGGGGCCAAAAAACATTCAGTACTTC.

The V and J genes are TRBV2 and TRBJ2-2; no clear D. V lost 3 bases to trimming and J lost 0 bases, with 8 bases between them. This CDR3 has 15 amino acids. The germline gives CDR1 SNHLY, CDR2 FYNNEI. The CDR3 DNA follows: TGTGCCAGCAGTGAGGCCAGGTCGAACACCGGGGAGCTGTTTTTT. Translation: CASSEARSNTGELFF.

The rearrangement uses TRBV18 and TRBJ2-7; D possibly corresponds to TRBD1 (5 bases). Germline values: CDR1 KGHSH, CDR2 LQKENI. Trimming took 2 bases from V and 2 from J, leaving 10 bases between them. The CDR3 loop spans 14 amino acids. In DNA, the CDR3 is TGTGCCAGCTCACCAGCAGGGTCTCCCTACGAGCAGTACTTC. Its translation is CASSPAGSPYEQYF.

The CDR3 nucleotides read TGTGCCAGCAGCCTAGACAGCGCTCTTCAGTACTTC. This encodes CASSLDSALQYF. This chain uses TRBV6-1 with TRBJ2-4, with a weak D call TRBD1 (5 bases). The CDR3 is 12 amino acids. The germline V gene encodes CDR1 MNHNS and CDR2 SASEGT. The V end was cut by 6 bases, the J end by 11 bases, with 14 bases between.

V is TRBV28 and J is TRBJ2-1; 8 positions match TRBD2. CDR1 and CDR2 (germline): MDHEN, SYDVKM. This CDR3 is 15 amino acids long. V lost 5 bases, J lost 3 bases, and 6 bases stayed unmatched. The CDR3 is CASSLSGSYYNEQFF. The CDR3 nucleotides are TGTGCCAGCAGTCTAAGCGGGAGTTACTACAATGAGCAGTTCTTC.